This TCR beta chain was sequenced for a study of cytomegalovirus exposure and HLA in healthy donors. General study findings and limits: An analysis done earlier found most TCR beta V segments productive about 87% or about 30% of the time. The listing of 160 or so TCR beta chains classed them as cytomegalovirus-associated.

Vbeta (60) and Jbeta (13) primers were used in the PCR. The repertoire was sequenced with immunoSEQ multiplex PCR; TCRdb's copy has only in-frame clones and lacks some. The sample carries 96,000 or so clones, approximately 75% recorded once. Trimming removed 2 bases at V and 4 bases at J, with 11 bases between. CDR1 and CDR2 from the germline V gene are MGHRA and YSYEKL. The CDR3 contains 14 residues. Unrecorded immune exposure was likely among donors, who were nominally healthy when sampled. This clone has only a few counts. Its specificity is unknown. This receptor was identified in a female donor in good health and CMV-seropositive. V gene TRBV4-1 combines with J gene TRBJ1-1; no reliable D call. The sample comprised PBMCs. For the CDR3, the DNA is TGCGCCAGCAGCCAACCCTTGCGGGTCACTGAAGCTTTCTTT. Translation gives CASSQPLRVTEAFF.